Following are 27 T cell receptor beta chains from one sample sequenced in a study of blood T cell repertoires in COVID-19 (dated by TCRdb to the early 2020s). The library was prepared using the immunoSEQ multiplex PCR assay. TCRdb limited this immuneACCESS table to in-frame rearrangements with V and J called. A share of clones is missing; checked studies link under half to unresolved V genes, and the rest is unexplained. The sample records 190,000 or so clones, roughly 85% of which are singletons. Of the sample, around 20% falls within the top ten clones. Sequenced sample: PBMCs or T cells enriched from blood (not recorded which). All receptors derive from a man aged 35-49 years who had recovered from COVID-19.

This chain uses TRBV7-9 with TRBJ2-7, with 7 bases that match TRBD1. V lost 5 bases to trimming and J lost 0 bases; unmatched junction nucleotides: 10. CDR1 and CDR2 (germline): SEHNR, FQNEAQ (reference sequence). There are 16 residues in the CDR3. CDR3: CASSNTMTGRSYEQYF. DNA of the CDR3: TGTGCCAGCAGCAATACAATGACAGGGCGCTCCTACGAGCAGTACTTC.

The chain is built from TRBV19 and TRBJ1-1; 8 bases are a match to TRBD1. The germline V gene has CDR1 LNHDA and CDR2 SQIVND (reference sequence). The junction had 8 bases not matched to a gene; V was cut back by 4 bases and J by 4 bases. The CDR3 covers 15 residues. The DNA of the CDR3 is TGTGCCAGTAGTAGTTCCAGGGGGCTAGGCACTGAAGCTTTCTTT. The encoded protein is CASSSSRGLGTEAFF.

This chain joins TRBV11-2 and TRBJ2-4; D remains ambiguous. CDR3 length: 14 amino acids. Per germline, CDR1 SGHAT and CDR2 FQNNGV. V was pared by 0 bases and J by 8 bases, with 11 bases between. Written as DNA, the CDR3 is TGTGCCAGCAGCTTAGAGGCCTTTGATGACATTCAGTACTTC. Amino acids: CASSLEAFDDIQYF.

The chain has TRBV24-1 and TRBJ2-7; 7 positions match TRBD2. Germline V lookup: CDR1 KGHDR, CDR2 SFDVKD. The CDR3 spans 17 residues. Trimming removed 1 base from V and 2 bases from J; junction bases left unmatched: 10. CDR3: CATSDFSSGTLTYEQYF. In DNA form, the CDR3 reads TGTGCCACCAGTGATTTTTCCAGCGGGACCCTTACCTACGAGCAGTACTTC.

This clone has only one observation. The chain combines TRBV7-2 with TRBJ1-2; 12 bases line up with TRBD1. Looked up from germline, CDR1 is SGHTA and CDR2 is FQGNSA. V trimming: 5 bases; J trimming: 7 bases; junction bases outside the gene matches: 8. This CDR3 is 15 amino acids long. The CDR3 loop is CASSPGGQGAVGYTF. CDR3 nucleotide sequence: TGTGCCAGCAGCCCGGGGGGACAGGGGGCGGTTGGCTACACCTTC.

This CDR3 is CASSSTGESTYEQYF. Written as DNA, the CDR3 is TGTGCCAGCAGCTCCACAGGGGAATCAACCTACGAGCAGTACTTC. The chain joins TRBV28 to TRBJ2-7; the match to TRBD1 covers 7 bases. Germline CDR1 is MDHEN and CDR2 is SYDVKM. CDR3 size: 15 residues. V lost 6 bases, J lost 2 bases, and 10 bases stayed unmatched.

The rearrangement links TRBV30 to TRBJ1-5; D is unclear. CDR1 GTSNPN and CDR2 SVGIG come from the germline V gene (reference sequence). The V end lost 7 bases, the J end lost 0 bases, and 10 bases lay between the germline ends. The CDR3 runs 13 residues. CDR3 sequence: CASQTDSNQPQHF. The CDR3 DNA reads TGTGCCTCACAGACGGATAGCAATCAGCCCCAGCATTTT.

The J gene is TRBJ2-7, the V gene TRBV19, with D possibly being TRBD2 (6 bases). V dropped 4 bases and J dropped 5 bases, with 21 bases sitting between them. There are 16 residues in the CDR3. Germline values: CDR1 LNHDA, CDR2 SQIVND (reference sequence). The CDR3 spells CASSKLAVFITHEQYF. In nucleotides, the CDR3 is TGTGCCAGTAGTAAGTTAGCGGTTTTCATAACCCACGAGCAGTACTTC. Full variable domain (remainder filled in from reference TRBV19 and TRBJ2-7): DGGITQSPKYLFRKEGQNVTLSCEQNLNHDAMYWYRQDPGQGLRLIYYSQIVNDFQKGDIAEGYSVSREKKESFPLTVTSAQKNPTAFYLCASSKLAVFITHEQYFGPGTRLTVT.

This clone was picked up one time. This CDR3 is CASSVFGEGTEAFF. The CDR3, as DNA: TGTGCCAGCAGCGTATTCGGGGAGGGCACTGAAGCTTTCTTT. The V gene is TRBV9, the J gene TRBJ1-1; D uncertain. CDR3 length: 14 residues. Germline V gene data show CDR1 as SGDLS and CDR2 as YYNGEE. Trimming pared 1 base from V and 4 bases from J, leaving 11 bases between.

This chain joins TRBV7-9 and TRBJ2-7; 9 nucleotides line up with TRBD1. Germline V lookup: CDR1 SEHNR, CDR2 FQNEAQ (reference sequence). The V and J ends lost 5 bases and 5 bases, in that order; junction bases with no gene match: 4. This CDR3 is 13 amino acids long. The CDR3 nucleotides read TGTGCCAGCAGCAGGACAGGGGAGGACGAGCAGTACTTC. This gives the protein CASSRTGEDEQYF.

The CDR3 region is CASSQRQGGEKLFF. The CDR3 nucleotides are TGTGCCAGCAGCCAACGACAGGGAGGTGAAAAACTGTTTTTT. The V gene is TRBV3-1 (or the pseudogene TRBV3-2), the J gene TRBJ1-4, with 7 bases that match TRBD1. The CDR3 is 14 amino acids. J gave up 7 bases and V 2 bases, and 4 bases lay outside the gene matches. Germline CDR1 LGHDT, CDR2 YNNKEL (reference sequence).

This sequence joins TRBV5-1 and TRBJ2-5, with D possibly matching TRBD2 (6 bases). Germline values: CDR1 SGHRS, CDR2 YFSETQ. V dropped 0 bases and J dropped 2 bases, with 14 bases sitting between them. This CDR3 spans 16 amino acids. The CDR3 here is CASSLATSLGQETQYF. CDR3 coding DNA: TGCGCCAGCAGCTTGGCCACTAGCTTGGGGCAAGAGACCCAGTACTTC.

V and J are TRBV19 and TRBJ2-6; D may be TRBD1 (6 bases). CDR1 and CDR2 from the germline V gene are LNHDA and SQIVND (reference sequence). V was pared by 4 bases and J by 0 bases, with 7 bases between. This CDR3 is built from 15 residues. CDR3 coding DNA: TGTGCCAGTAGTAGGGACAACTCTGGGGCCAACGTCCTGACTTTC. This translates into CASSRDNSGANVLTF.

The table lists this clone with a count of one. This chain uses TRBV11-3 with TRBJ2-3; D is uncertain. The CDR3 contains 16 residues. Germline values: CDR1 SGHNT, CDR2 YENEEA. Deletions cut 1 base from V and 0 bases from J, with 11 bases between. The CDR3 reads CASSLGQYRSTDTQYF. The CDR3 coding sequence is TGTGCCAGCAGCTTAGGCCAGTACCGTAGCACAGATACGCAGTATTTT. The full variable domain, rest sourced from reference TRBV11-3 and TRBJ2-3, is EAGVVQSPRYKIIEKKQPVAFWCNPISGHNTLYWYLQNLGQGPELLIRYENEEAVDDSQLPKDRFSAERLKGVDSTLKIQPAELGDSAVYLCASSLGQYRSTDTQYFGPGTRLTVL.

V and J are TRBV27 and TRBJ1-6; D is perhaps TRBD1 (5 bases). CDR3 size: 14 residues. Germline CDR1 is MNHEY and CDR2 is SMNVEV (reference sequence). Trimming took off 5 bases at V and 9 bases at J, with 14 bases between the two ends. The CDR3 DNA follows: TGTGCCAGCAGTCCACGGGACTTAGGTTCACCCCTCCACTTT. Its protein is CASSPRDLGSPLHF.

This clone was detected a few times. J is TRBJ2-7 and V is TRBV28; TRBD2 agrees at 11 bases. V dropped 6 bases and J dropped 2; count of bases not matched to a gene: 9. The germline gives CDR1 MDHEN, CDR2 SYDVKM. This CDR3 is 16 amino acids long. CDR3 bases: TGTGCCAGCAGCCAGCCGGGACTAGCGGCGACCTACGAGCAGTACTTC. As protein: CASSQPGLAATYEQYF.

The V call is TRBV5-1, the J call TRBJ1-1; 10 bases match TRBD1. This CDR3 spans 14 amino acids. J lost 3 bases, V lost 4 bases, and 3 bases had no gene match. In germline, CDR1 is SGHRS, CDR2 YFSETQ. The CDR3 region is CASSPGTGDTEAFF. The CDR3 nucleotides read TGCGCCAGCAGCCCCGGGACAGGGGACACTGAAGCTTTCTTT.

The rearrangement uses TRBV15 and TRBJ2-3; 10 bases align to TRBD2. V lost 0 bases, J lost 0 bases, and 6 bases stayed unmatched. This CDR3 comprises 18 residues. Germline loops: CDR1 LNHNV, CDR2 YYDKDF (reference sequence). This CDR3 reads CATSRDRTSGTSTDTQYF. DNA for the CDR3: TGTGCCACCAGCAGAGATCGGACTAGCGGTACCAGCACAGATACGCAGTATTTT.

CDR3 coding DNA: TGTGCCAGCCTTTCGGACAGTTCCTTTTTAGCTTTCTTT. Translation: CASLSDSSFLAFF. This chain joins TRBV28 and TRBJ1-1; TRBD1 is a possible D gene (6 bases). Per germline, CDR1 MDHEN and CDR2 SYDVKM. The CDR3 is made up of 13 amino acids. With 8 bases removed from V and 10 bases from J, the gap between germline ends came to 20 bases.

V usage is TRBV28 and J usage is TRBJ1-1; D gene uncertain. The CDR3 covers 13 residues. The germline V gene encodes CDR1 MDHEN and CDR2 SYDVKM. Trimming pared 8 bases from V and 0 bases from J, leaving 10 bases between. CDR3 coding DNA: TGTGCCAGCCGAGATGTCATGAACACTGAAGCTTTCTTT. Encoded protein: CASRDVMNTEAFF.

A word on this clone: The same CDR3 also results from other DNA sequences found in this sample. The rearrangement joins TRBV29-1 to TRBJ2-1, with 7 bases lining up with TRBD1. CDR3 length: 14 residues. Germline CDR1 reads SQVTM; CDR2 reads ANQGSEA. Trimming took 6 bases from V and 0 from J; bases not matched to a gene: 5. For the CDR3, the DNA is TGCAGCGTGCCGGGACAGAGCTCCTACAATGAGCAGTTCTTC. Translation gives CSVPGQSSYNEQFF.

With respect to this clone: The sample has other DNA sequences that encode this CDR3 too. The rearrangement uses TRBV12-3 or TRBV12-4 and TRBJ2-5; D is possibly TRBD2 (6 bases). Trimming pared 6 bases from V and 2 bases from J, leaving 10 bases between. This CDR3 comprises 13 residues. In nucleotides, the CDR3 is TGTGCCAGCAGCCTTAGCGGACAAGAGACCCAGTACTTC. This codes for CASSLSGQETQYF.

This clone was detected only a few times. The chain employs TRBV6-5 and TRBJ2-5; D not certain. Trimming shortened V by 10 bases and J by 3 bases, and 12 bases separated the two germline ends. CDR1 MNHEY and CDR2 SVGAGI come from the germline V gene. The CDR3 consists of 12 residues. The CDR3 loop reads CATYPPKETQYF. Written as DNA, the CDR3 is TGTGCCACCTATCCCCCAAAAGAGACCCAGTACTTC.

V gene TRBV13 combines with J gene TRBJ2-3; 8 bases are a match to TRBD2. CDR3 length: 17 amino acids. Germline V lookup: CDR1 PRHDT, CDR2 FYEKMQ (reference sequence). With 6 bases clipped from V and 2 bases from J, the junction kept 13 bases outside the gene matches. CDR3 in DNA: TGTGCCAGCAGAAAACCCGATTCGACTAGCGCCACAGATACGCAGTATTTT. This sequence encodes CASRKPDSTSATDTQYF.

As DNA, the CDR3 is TGTGCCAGCAGTTCTGGACAGGGGGTTAATTCACCCCTCCACTTT. Translation gives CASSSGQGVNSPLHF. This chain links TRBV28 with TRBJ1-6, with TRBD1 identical over 10 bases. This CDR3 is built from 15 residues. Germline lookup yields CDR1 MDHEN and CDR2 SYDVKM. J was trimmed by 6 bases and V by 4 bases; bases with no gene match: 3.

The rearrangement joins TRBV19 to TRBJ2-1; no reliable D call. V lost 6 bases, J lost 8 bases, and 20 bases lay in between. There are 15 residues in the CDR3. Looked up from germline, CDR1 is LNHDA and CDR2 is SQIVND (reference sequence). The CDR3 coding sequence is TGTGCCAGTAGCCTGGGTTACGGTGATGACTATGAGCAGTTCTTC. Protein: CASSLGYGDDYEQFF. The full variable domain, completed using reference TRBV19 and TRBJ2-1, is DGGITQSPKYLFRKEGQNVTLSCEQNLNHDAMYWYRQDPGQGLRLIYYSQIVNDFQKGDIAEGYSVSREKKESFPLTVTSAQKNPTAFYLCASSLGYGDDYEQFFGPGTRLTVL.

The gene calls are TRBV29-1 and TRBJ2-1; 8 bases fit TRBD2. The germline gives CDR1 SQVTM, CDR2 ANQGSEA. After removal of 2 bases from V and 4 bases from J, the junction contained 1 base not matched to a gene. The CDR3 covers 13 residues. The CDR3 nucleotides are TGCAGCGTTGAAACGGGGGGGTACAATGAGCAGTTCTTC. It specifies CSVETGGYNEQFF.